This T cell receptor (beta chain) is drawn from a study of blood T cell repertoires in COVID-19. Method: immunoSEQ multiplex PCR; TCRdb's copy keeps in-frame clones and lacks some. The repertoire consists of hundreds of thousands of clones, with roughly 85% occurring once and the leading ten covering approximately 2%. With 2 bases removed from V and 4 bases from J, the gap between germline ends came to 14 bases. Germline CDR1 and CDR2: SGHAT and FQNNGV. The CDR3 consists of 15 residues. The sequence was collected from a young woman with acute COVID-19. Sequencing was done on a sample of PBMCs or T cells enriched from blood (not recorded which). The chain couples TRBV11-2 to TRBJ2-5, with D unclear. CDR3 nucleotides: TGTGCCAGCAGCTTATTCGAGGTCGTTGGAGAGACCCAGTACTTC. Protein sequence: CASSLFEVVGETQYF.